Sequencing of this T cell receptor beta chain was carried out in a study of CD8 T cells in ankylosing spondylitis. Whole-study results and caveats: Among TCR beta sequences, a motif of several highly homologous variants appeared characteristic of ankylosing spondylitis blood.

The TCR beta libraries were generated through quantitative 5'-RACE incorporating molecular barcodes. In TCRdb, the 5' RACE reads were re-called with MiXCR into one record per CDR3 protein. The sample records around 320,000 distinct CDR3 sequences, around 20% being singletons. On this clonotype itself: No antigen is known for it.

Germline V CDR1 and CDR2: DFQATT, SNEGSKA (reference sequence). With V trimmed by 6 bases and J by 8 bases, 13 bases remained unmatched. This CDR3 has 14 residues. The specimen sequenced was blood, either unsorted or a sorted T cell fraction (not recorded which). V is TRBV20-1 and J is TRBJ2-1, with 7 bases lining up with TRBD2. The sequence was collected from a female donor with ankylosing spondylitis or in good health (not recorded which). The CDR3 region has the DNA TGCAGTGCCCAAACTACGGGAGGCCTGGATGAGCAGTTCTTC. Translated, it gives CSAQTTGGLDEQFF.